This T cell receptor beta chain originates from a study of control samples from healthy donors and cancer patients. The CDR3 sequence is 15 residues long. Germline V gene sequence: CDR1 DFQATT, CDR2 SNEGSKA (reference sequence). V lost 3 bases, J lost 6 bases, and 20 bases lay in between. Sequencing was performed with immunoSEQ multiplex PCR; in TCRdb, only in-frame clones are kept and a portion is missing. The data contain fewer than 300,000 clones, more than 65% of them seen just once; the ten biggest clones take up less than 15%. The chain couples TRBV20-1 to TRBJ1-2; tentative D call: TRBD1 (5 bases). The clonotype comes from a woman aged 60-70 years with lung cancer. Specimen: PBMCs. The CDR3 DNA follows: TGCAGTGCTAGTCTTACAGGAGGAATACGGGATGGCTACACCTTC. This gives the protein CSASLTGGIRDGYTF.